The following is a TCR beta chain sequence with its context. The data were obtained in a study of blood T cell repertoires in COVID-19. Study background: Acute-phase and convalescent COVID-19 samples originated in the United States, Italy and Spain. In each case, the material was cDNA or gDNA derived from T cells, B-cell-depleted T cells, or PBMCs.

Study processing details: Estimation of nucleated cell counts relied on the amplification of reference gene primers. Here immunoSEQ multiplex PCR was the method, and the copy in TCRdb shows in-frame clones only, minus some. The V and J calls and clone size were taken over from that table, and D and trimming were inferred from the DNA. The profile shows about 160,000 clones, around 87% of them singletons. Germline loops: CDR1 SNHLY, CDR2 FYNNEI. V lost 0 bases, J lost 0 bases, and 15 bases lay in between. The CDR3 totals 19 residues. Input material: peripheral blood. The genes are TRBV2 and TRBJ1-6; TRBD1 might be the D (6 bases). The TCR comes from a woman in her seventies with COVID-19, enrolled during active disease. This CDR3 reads CASSEAPPGHRSYNSPLHF. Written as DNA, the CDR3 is TGTGCCAGCAGTGAAGCACCGCCGGGACACCGCTCCTATAATTCACCCCTCCACTTT.